Below, one T cell receptor beta chain is given with its context. The antigen it binds to is not known. One base away there is no much larger clone; base qualities are not given. This sample is drawn from a study of graft-versus-host responses after intestinal transplantation (dated by TCRdb to the early 2020s). The study in broad terms: Recipients received multivisceral, liver-intestinal, or isolated intestinal transplants. Anti-thymocyte globulin induction was given to all recipients, followed by maintenance tacrolimus and steroids for approximately three years. After intestinal transplantation, graft-versus-host and host-versus-graft alloreactive T cell clones in the graft, circulation and bone marrow were tracked using bulk TCR-beta CDR3 sequencing. To identify alloreactive clones, pre-transplant mixed lymphocyte reaction products were sequenced and compared with unstimulated pre-transplant donor and recipient T cells. A cohort of around 25 intestinal transplant recipients, including one retransplant, was enrolled, and a few patients lacking pretransplant specimens were excluded. A peak of at least 4% donor T cells among recipient peripheral blood mononuclear cells was the definition used for donor T cell macrochimerism. Samples from a few later patients were sequenced in-house on an Illumina MiSeq with MiXCR processing rather than by the commercial service.

Library method: the immunoSEQ multiplex PCR assay. For most patients, genomic DNA was isolated with the Qiagen DNeasy Blood and Tissue Kit and sent frozen to Adaptive Biotechnologies for TCR sequencing. Adaptive Biotechnologies carried out high-throughput TCR-beta CDR3 sequencing of genomic DNA for most patients. As for the original processing: Adaptive's ImmunoSEQ software supplied the TCR sequencing data for under 20 patients, while MiXCR and VDJtools were used to process a few other patients. To correct CD4 versus CD8 sorting errors, any sequence found in both subsets at a frequency ratio below 5:1 was removed. CDR3 nucleotide sequences shared between donor and recipient were removed because their origin could not be assigned. At least 2-fold expansion over unstimulated cells and a minimum CFSE-low frequency of 0.002% (template counts) or 0.001% (read counts) were required for clones to be classified as alloreactive. A clone was considered mappable if detected in the sequenced pre-transplant spleen, lymph node, or MLR CFSE-low populations of the donor or recipient. Cumulative frequency of alloreactive clones was calculated as a percentage of all sequences weighted by copy number. The source is immuneACCESS, and TCRdb retained only in-frame sequences with V and J called. Part of the clones is not carried over; for the studies checked, unresolved V genes explain less than half of this, and the remainder is unexplained. The V and J calls and clone size were taken over from that table, and D and trimming were inferred from the DNA. Within this sample are 150,000 or so clones, with 80% to 95% of them counted one time only. Approximately 0.2% of the sample goes to the ten largest clones.

What the research found in general, with its limitations: Patients with donor T cell macrochimerism had high GvH to HvG T cell clonal ratios in their allografts. GvH clones were detected in recipient bone marrow, and some of these GvH clones were observed earlier in ileal mucosa or blood, consistent with an intestinal mucosal origin. Early after transplant, declines in HvG clones were associated with peak levels of circulating GvH clones. The conclusions were limited by the relatively low number and heterogeneity of the intestinal transplant patients.

CDR1 and CDR2, per the germline V gene, are SGHRS and YFSETQ. V gives up 0 bases and J gives up 6 bases, and the segment between their germline ends measures 12 bases. Its CDR3 holds 15 amino acids, cysteine through phenylalanine. The kept DNA is CDR3 alone, 45 bases in frame from the first base. Sample time point, as interpreted from the label and publication: cells obtained before transplantation from donor or recipient. CD3+CD4+ and CD3+CD8+ populations were FACS-sorted from unstimulated pre-transplant donor and recipient cells taken from spleen or lymph nodes. Sequenced material: unstimulated CD4+ T cells sorted from spleen or lymph node cells, taken before intestinal transplant. This receptor was obtained from a human donor who received an intestinal transplant. The rearrangement joined TRBV5-1 to TRBJ1-4; perhaps TRBD1 is the D gene, with 6 bases matching. DNA sequence: TGCGCCAGCAGCTTGGTCCGGGGGGCCGATGAAAAACTGTTTTTT. Its protein is CASSLVRGADEKLFF.